These 20 T cell receptor beta chains were sequenced from one sample in a study of identical twins. TCRdb reprocessed the 5' RACE reads via MiXCR and lists one record per CDR3 protein. The sample records 600,000 to 700,000 distinct CDR3 sequences, around 21% being singletons. The sample also formed part of further work on T cells expressing NK-cell markers.

The sample consisted of PBMCs. These receptors were taken from a woman in her late teens or twenties in good health.

V is TRBV7-9 and J is TRBJ2-7; D is perhaps TRBD2 (7 bases). This CDR3 spans 13 amino acids. The germline CDR1 and CDR2 sequences are SEHNR and FQNEAQ (reference sequence). The germline V and J ends were trimmed by 8 bases and 0 bases, with 11 bases remaining between them. This CDR3 reads CASWGGSSYEQYF. The CDR3 DNA is TGTGCCAGCTGGGGGGGCAGCTCCTACGAGCAGTACTTC.

The chain employs TRBV10-3 and TRBJ1-3; 8 bases line up with TRBD1. CDR1 ENHRY and CDR2 SYGVKD come from the germline V gene. V trimming: 10 bases; J trimming: 8 bases; junction bases outside the gene matches: 7. This CDR3 region has 12 residues. The DNA of the CDR3 is TGTGCCAGCACACAGGGGGATGACACCATATATTTT. This translates into CASTQGDDTIYF.

The sample holds a few counts of this clonotype. The gene calls are TRBV2 and TRBJ2-7, with D possibly matching TRBD2 (6 bases). This CDR3 comprises 13 residues. In germline, CDR1 is SNHLY, CDR2 FYNNEI. With 6 bases removed from V and 0 bases from J, the gap between germline ends came to 9 bases. The CDR3 DNA reads TGTGCCAGCAGCGGCGGGACCTCCTACGAGCAGTACTTC. Translating gives CASSGGTSYEQYF. Drawing the rest from reference TRBV2 and TRBJ2-7, the complete variable domain is EPEVTQTPSHQVTQMGQEVILRCVPISNHLYFYWYRQILGQKVEFLVSFYNNEISEKSEIFDDQFSVERPDGSNFTLKIRSTKLEDSAMYFCASSGGTSYEQYFGPGTRLTVT.

The rearrangement links TRBV29-1 to TRBJ2-3, with 7 bases identical to TRBD1. Germline-derived CDR1 and CDR2 are SQVTM and ANQGSEA. The V and J ends lost 7 bases and 0 bases, in that order; junction bases with no gene match: 13. This CDR3 has 16 residues. The CDR3 sequence: CSATSQGETSTDTQYF. For the CDR3, the DNA is TGCAGCGCCACTTCTCAGGGGGAAACTAGCACAGATACGCAGTATTTT.

This clonotype was seen more than once but under ten times. The rearrangement joins TRBV12-3 or TRBV12-4 to TRBJ1-2, with a possible D match to TRBD1 (6 bases). The CDR3 is 13 residues long. V was pared by 6 bases and J by 4 bases, with 12 bases between. The CDR3 loop is CASRPTGTYGYTF. DNA for the CDR3: TGTGCCAGCAGACCAACAGGGACCTATGGCTACACCTTC.

There are a few counts of this clonotype. V gene TRBV7-9 combines with J gene TRBJ1-2; tentative D call: TRBD1 (5 bases). Germline V lookup: CDR1 SEHNR, CDR2 FQNEAQ (reference sequence). Trimming cost V 5 bases and J 8 bases, with 12 bases left between them. The length of the CDR3 is 12 residues. The CDR3 sequence is CASSAGGDGYTF. In nucleotides, the CDR3 is TGTGCCAGCAGCGCCGGTGGGGACGGCTACACCTTC.

There are a few counts of this clonotype. The chain is built from TRBV5-5 and TRBJ2-1; no clear D. Looked up from germline, CDR1 is SGHKS and CDR2 is YYEKEE (reference sequence). Trimming took 0 bases from V and 1 from J, leaving 11 bases between them. This CDR3 spans 16 amino acids. The CDR3 region has the DNA TGTGCCAGCAGCTTGGCGGTGGGAACGTCCTACAATGAGCAGTTCTTC. It is translated as CASSLAVGTSYNEQFF.

V and J are TRBV7-2 and TRBJ2-3; 7 bases are a match to TRBD2. The CDR3 has 17 amino acids. From germline, CDR1 is SGHTA and CDR2 FQGNSA. Trimming took 3 bases from V and 0 from J; bases not matched to a gene: 9. The CDR3 protein is CASSFKRDGRSTDTQYF. The CDR3 nucleotides are TGTGCCAGCAGCTTCAAGCGGGACGGGCGGAGCACAGATACGCAGTATTTT.

The sample holds a few counts of this clonotype. The chain employs TRBV20-1 and TRBJ2-7; 8 positions match TRBD1. CDR3 length: 12 residues. CDR1 DFQATT and CDR2 SNEGSKA come from the germline V gene (reference sequence). V shed 5 bases, J shed 7 bases, and the junction held 7 bases outside the gene matches. The CDR3 DNA reads TGCAGTGCTGGACAGGGATTTCGAGAGCAGTACTTC. It yields the protein CSAGQGFREQYF.

This clonotype appeared a few times. V usage is TRBV7-2 and J usage is TRBJ1-2; D not certain. Trimming removed 6 bases at V and 4 bases at J, with 27 bases between. Per germline, CDR1 SGHTA and CDR2 FQGNSA. CDR3 size: 18 residues. The CDR3 DNA reads as TGTGCCAGCAGGAGAGGTCCCCAGCTTTTCACAGAACTCTATGGCTACACCTTC. This codes for CASRRGPQLFTELYGYTF.

The V gene is TRBV29-1, the J gene TRBJ1-4; 9 bases fit TRBD1. This CDR3 comprises 12 residues. The junction had 0 bases not matched to a gene; V was cut back by 4 bases and J by 6 bases. The germline CDR1 and CDR2 sequences are SQVTM and ANQGSEA. CDR3 nucleotides: TGCAGCGTTGGGACAGGGGATGAAAAACTGTTTTTT. Its translation: CSVGTGDEKLFF.

This clonotype has only a few counts. V and J are TRBV12-3 or TRBV12-4 and TRBJ2-6, with a weak D call TRBD1 (6 bases). The CDR3 loop spans 15 amino acids. The ends were cut back, 6 bases at V and 3 bases at J, with 12 bases in the middle. The CDR3 spells CASSPTGLGANVLTF. As DNA, the CDR3 is TGTGCCAGCAGCCCTACAGGGCTTGGGGCCAACGTCCTGACTTTC.

The V call is TRBV11-2, the J call TRBJ2-3; TRBD1 matches at 8 bases. CDR3 length: 14 amino acids. J was trimmed by 6 bases and V by 5 bases; bases with no gene match: 7. Per the germline V gene, CDR1 is SGHAT and CDR2 is FQNNGV. CDR3 loop: CASSLLDRVDTQYF. The DNA for the CDR3 is TGTGCCAGCAGCCTCCTGGACAGGGTGGATACGCAGTATTTT.

In its sample, this clonotype was seen many times. The CDR3 sequence: CASSLGLAGVYNEQFF. CDR3 DNA sequence: TGTGCCAGCAGTCTCGGACTAGCGGGAGTGTACAATGAGCAGTTCTTC. This chain joins TRBV6-1 and TRBJ2-1, with 13 bases aligning to TRBD2. CDR1 and CDR2 (germline): MNHNS, SASEGT. Germline trimming cut 5 bases from V and 4 bases from J; bases unmatched to any gene: 5. The CDR3 loop spans 16 amino acids.

This clonotype was counted ten times or more. The gene calls are TRBV6-5 and TRBJ2-7; 8 bases match TRBD2. Trimming removed 5 bases from V and 6 bases from J; junction bases left unmatched: 6. The CDR3 contains 13 residues. The germline V gene encodes CDR1 MNHEY and CDR2 SVGAGI. The CDR3 region is CASSPIAGLEQYF. Here the CDR3 DNA reads TGTGCCAGCAGTCCCATAGCGGGGCTCGAGCAGTACTTC.

This clonotype was counted between two and nine times. V is TRBV5-1 and J is TRBJ1-1; D unclear. The V end lost 6 bases, the J end lost 4 bases, and 13 bases lay between the germline ends. CDR1 and CDR2 (germline): SGHRS, YFSETQ. The CDR3 covers 13 residues. CDR3: CASTPGWSTEAFF. As DNA, the CDR3 is TGCGCCAGCACCCCAGGATGGAGCACTGAAGCTTTCTTT.

The chain joins TRBV6-5 to TRBJ1-2, with a possible D match to TRBD1 (5 bases). The germline V gene encodes CDR1 MNHEY and CDR2 SVGAGI. The CDR3 consists of 14 residues. V was shortened by 0 bases and J by 2 bases, with 7 bases between the two germline ends. The chain's CDR3 is CASSYSGGNYGYTF. In nucleotides, the CDR3 is TGTGCCAGCAGTTACTCGGGGGGAAACTATGGCTACACCTTC.

The chain employs TRBV7-8 and TRBJ2-1; no clear D gene. Deletions cut 7 bases from V and 1 base from J, with 11 bases between. The V gene's germline CDR1 is SGHVS and CDR2 FQNEAQ. This CDR3 spans 14 amino acids. The DNA of the CDR3 is TGTGCCAGCACAATGGGTCGGTCCTACAATGAGCAGTTCTTC. It translates to CASTMGRSYNEQFF. Full variable domain (rest looked up from reference TRBV7-8 and TRBJ2-1): GAGVSQSPRYKVAKRGQDVALRCDPISGHVSLFWYQQALGQGPEFLTYFQNEAQLDKSGLPSDRFFAERPEGSVSTLKIQRTQQEDSAVYLCASTMGRSYNEQFFGPGTRLTVL.

In its sample, this clonotype was seen a few times. The V call is TRBV7-2, the J call TRBJ1-5, with D uncertain. The CDR3 has 12 amino acids. Germline V gene sequence: CDR1 SGHTA, CDR2 FQGNSA. V dropped 3 bases and J dropped 7 bases, with 7 bases sitting between them. For the CDR3, the DNA is TGTGCCAGCAGCTTCCGAAGCCAGCCCCAGCATTTT. Encoded protein: CASSFRSQPQHF.

This clonotype was counted ten times or more. In nucleotides, the CDR3 is TGCGCCAGCAGCTTCGGACAGGGAGAAGGCGAGCAGTACTTC. Translation: CASSFGQGEGEQYF. The V call is TRBV5-1, the J call TRBJ2-7, with 8 bases matching TRBD1. Per germline, CDR1 SGHRS and CDR2 YFSETQ. V dropped 2 bases and J dropped 6; count of bases not matched to a gene: 7. The CDR3 length is 14 residues.